This paragraph covers one T cell receptor beta chain sequence. A few counts support this clonotype. No cognate antigen has been identified for it. Qualities for individual bases were not recorded, and no much larger clone is one base off. The sample originates from a study of response to subunit inactivated influenza vaccine (dated by TCRdb to 2016 to 2019). With respect to the entire study: Deep quantitative T cell receptor repertoire profiling was used in the study to track responses to a trivalent subunit inactivated influenza vaccine. On the study overall, not on this receptor specifically: The authors proposed that each seasonal influenza vaccination may bring in only a limited number of new T cells.

Libraries were made using RT-PCR. The listed sequencing device is Illumina HiSeq 2500. TCRdb passed the public sequencing reads through fastp at Q25 and MiXCR, retaining productive beta sequences. Entries that share a CDR3 protein sequence are merged under the most common genes and DNA. The table for this sample lists about 170,000 distinct CDR3 sequences; approximately 12% of them were counted only once. The ten most abundant clones make up 25% to 35% of the sample. The CDR3 has 14 amino acids, counting the end cysteine and phenylalanine. The sequence is cut down to CDR3 DNA, 42 bases in frame from base 1. Trimming removed 6 bases from V and 0 bases from J; the gene matches leave 8 bases unexplained. According to the germline V gene, CDR1 reads SQVTM and CDR2 reads ANQGSEA. The sample also formed part of further work on T cells expressing NK-cell markers. The second publication reports: TCR beta cDNA libraries were prepared using 5'RACE template switching, which introduced a universal primer site and unique molecular identifiers. TCR beta-chain repertoires were profiled in sorted CD3+CD56+NKG2C+, CD3+CD56+NKG2C- and CD3+CD56-NKG2C+ T-cell subsets from about 8 donors. Among the eight sequenced donors, only one was HCMV-seronegative, while the other seven were HCMV-seropositive. In several experiments an anti-gammadeltaTCR antibody was added to restrict sorting to alphabetaTCR-expressing T cells. In six donors, the dominant CD3+CD56+NKG2C+ clonotypes were among the top 10 CD8+ clonotypes and accounted for about 1.0-7.5% of CD8+ T cells. Those dominant clonotypes were again the most abundant among CD3+CD56-NKG2C+ cells in four donors, at roughly 28.3-60.1%. Whether the expanded NKG2C-expressing T cell clones were specific for HCMV antigens was left unclear. Randomly selected healthy volunteers, three men and five women, were used as the eight sequenced donors. A commercial ELISA kit detecting HCMV-specific IgG in serum was used to determine HCMV serostatus. Ficoll density gradient centrifugation was used to isolate peripheral blood mononuclear cells from blood. Magnetic immunoseparation with Miltenyi isolation kits was used to isolate CD4+ and CD8+ T cells from PBMC. cDNA synthesis was primed from the TCR beta constant segment and was followed by two successive PCR amplification steps. Illumina HiSeq 2000/2500, MiSeq or NextSeq was used to sequence libraries as 2 x 150 bp reads. MIGEC was used to demultiplex reads and group reads by UMI, and MiTCR was used to assemble and quantify clonotypes. To exclude erroneous sequences, any TCR cDNA sequence not supported by at least two reads was discarded. Downstream repertoire analysis used the tcR package, and clonotypes were matched across fractions by CDR3 nucleotide sequence plus V segment. VDJmatch was used to annotate antigen specificity against VDJdb, with one amino acid substitution allowed in CDR3.

The clonotype originates from a man aged 45-65 years who received an inactivated influenza vaccine. Donor details come from another sample of the same person, matched by shared clones. Sequences were derived from CD8+ T cells sorted from PBMCs, sampled 11 to 12 days after vaccination. The V and J segments used are TRBV29-1 and TRBJ2-7; TRBD1 aligns with 7 central bases. The bases read TGCAGCGTGAGCCGGGACAGAGCCTCCTACGAGCAGTACTTC. Its translation reads: CSVSRDRASYEQYF.